The 32 T cell receptor beta chains listed next were all sequenced from one sample in a study of long-term antiretroviral therapy in people with HIV. Version v3.0 of the immunoSEQ assay ran at survey level. Some clones are missing from TCRdb's copy, which holds only in-frame ones; the method was immunoSEQ multiplex PCR. In the table there are 25,000 to 35,000 clones, around 96% of which are singletons. Here the sequenced sample was unsorted PBMCs, taken 5.3 years after starting antiretroviral therapy. The origin of the receptors is a man aged 25-45 years with HIV.

The J gene is TRBJ2-3, the V gene TRBV9; D ambiguous. Germline CDR1 and CDR2: SGDLS and YYNGEE. This CDR3 spans 13 amino acids. V lost 4 bases to trimming and J lost 0 bases, with 6 bases between them. The CDR3 region is CASSITSTDTQYF. The CDR3 coding sequence is TGTGCCAGCAGCATCACTAGCACAGATACGCAGTATTTT.

This chain connects TRBV27 to TRBJ2-1; unclear D gene. CDR1 is MNHEY, CDR2 SMNVEV, per germline (reference sequence). This CDR3 has 14 amino acids. Trimming cost V 4 bases and J 3 bases, with 10 bases left between them. In DNA form, the CDR3 reads TGTGCCAGCAGTTCAGCGCCCCACTACAATGAGCAGTTCTTC. The encoded protein is CASSSAPHYNEQFF.

V is TRBV6-5 and J is TRBJ1-5; D unresolved. The CDR3 contains 14 residues. The ends were cut back, 6 bases at V and 0 bases at J, with 9 bases in the middle. Germline V CDR1 and CDR2: MNHEY, SVGAGI. This CDR3 reads CASSAQYSNQPQHF. In nucleotides, the CDR3 is TGTGCCAGCAGCGCACAGTATAGCAATCAGCCCCAGCATTTT.

This chain links TRBV30 with TRBJ2-1; 11 bases match TRBD2. Looked up from germline, CDR1 is GTSNPN and CDR2 is SVGIG (reference sequence). CDR3 length: 14 amino acids. With V trimmed by 5 bases and J by 6 bases, 6 bases remained unmatched. CDR3 DNA: TGTGCCTGGGATGGCACTAGCGGGGGCAATGAGCAGTTCTTC. Translated: CAWDGTSGGNEQFF. Full variable domain (rest looked up from reference TRBV30 and TRBJ2-1): SQTIHQWPATLVQPVGSPLSLECTVEGTSNPNLYWYRQAAGRGLQLLFYSVGIGQISSEVPQNLSASRPQDRQFILSSKKLLLSDSGFYLCAWDGTSGGNEQFFGPGTRLTVL.

J is TRBJ2-7 and V is TRBV5-6; perhaps TRBD1 as D (5 bases). This CDR3 is 15 amino acids long. Germline CDR1 is SGHDT and CDR2 is YYEEEE. Between the trimmed V and J ends, which lost 1 base and 0 bases, there was a span of 11 bases. In DNA form, the CDR3 reads TGTGCCAGCAGCTTGTTGGGGCAGGACTCCTACGAGCAGTACTTC. Its translation: CASSLLGQDSYEQYF. Using reference TRBV5-6 and TRBJ2-7 for the parts outside the CDR3, the full variable domain is DAGVTQSPTHLIKTRGQQVTLRCSPKSGHDTVSWYQQALGQGPQFIFQYYEEEERQRGNFPDRFSGHQFPNYSSELNVNALLLGDSALYLCASSLLGQDSYEQYFGPGTRLTVT.

This chain connects TRBV4-1 to TRBJ1-1, with D uncertain. The germline CDR1 and CDR2 sequences are MGHRA and YSYEKL. This CDR3 contains 13 residues. V lost 0 bases and J 5 bases, leaving 7 bases between the germline ends. The CDR3 coding sequence is TGCGCCAGCAGCCAAGATCCGGGGACTGAAGCTTTCTTT. Its protein is CASSQDPGTEAFF.

The V and J genes are TRBV5-1 and TRBJ2-3; D is unclear. CDR3 length: 12 amino acids. From germline, CDR1 is SGHRS and CDR2 YFSETQ. V lost 2 bases to trimming and J lost 4 bases, with 5 bases between them. In DNA form, the CDR3 reads TGCGCCAGCAGCTTCCCGCCAGATACGCAGTATTTT. Protein product: CASSFPPDTQYF.

The rearrangement joins TRBV6-4 to TRBJ2-3; 10 bases fit TRBD2. From germline, CDR1 is MRHNA and CDR2 SNTAGT. V lost 3 bases and J lost 6; bases outside the gene matches: 6. The CDR3 is made up of 15 amino acids. The DNA of the CDR3 is TGTGCCAGCAGTGAAAGCGGGGGGGCCCCCGATACGCAGTATTTT. This translates into CASSESGGAPDTQYF.

The V call is TRBV28, the J call TRBJ2-7; D is perhaps TRBD1 (5 bases). The length of the CDR3 is 14 residues. The V and J ends lost 5 bases and 3 bases respectively, with 14 bases between them. Germline CDR1 MDHEN, CDR2 SYDVKM. The CDR3 DNA sequence: TGTGCCAGCAGTGAGGTGAAGGGGCACTACGAGCAGTACTTC. Translating gives CASSEVKGHYEQYF.

The chain employs TRBV9 and TRBJ2-5, with TRBD2 as a possible D gene (6 bases). CDR1 is SGDLS and CDR2 is YYNGEE in the germline V gene. With 4 bases removed from V and 0 bases from J, the gap between germline ends came to 13 bases. This CDR3 is built from 15 residues. CDR3 sequence reads: CASSPSGGDQETQYF. The CDR3 nucleotides read TGTGCCAGCAGCCCGTCAGGAGGGGACCAAGAGACCCAGTACTTC. Using reference TRBV9 and TRBJ2-5 for the parts outside the CDR3, the full variable domain is DSGVTQTPKHLITATGQRVTLRCSPRSGDLSVYWYQQSLDQGLQFLIQYYNGEERAKGNILERFSAQQFPDLHSELNLSSLELGDSALYFCASSPSGGDQETQYFGPGTRLLVL.

In its sample, this clone was seen once. The rearrangement joins TRBV30 to TRBJ2-3; TRBD1 matches at 7 bases. CDR3 length: 19 residues. CDR1 is GTSNPN, CDR2 SVGIG, per germline (reference sequence). V shed 0 bases, J shed 2 bases, and the junction held 17 bases outside the gene matches. CDR3 sequence reads: CAWSVKWGRRGTFTDTQYF. The CDR3, as DNA: TGTGCCTGGAGTGTTAAATGGGGCCGCAGGGGGACCTTCACAGATACGCAGTATTTT.

The chain combines TRBV6-5 with TRBJ2-2, with unresolved D. This CDR3 is 13 amino acids long. Trimming stripped 5 bases from V and 5 bases from J, with 9 bases between. Germline CDR1 and CDR2: MNHEY and SVGAGI. Here the CDR3 reads CASSAGLTGELFF. CDR3 nucleotides: TGTGCCAGCAGTGCCGGGTTAACCGGGGAGCTGTTTTTT.

The chain has TRBV9 and TRBJ1-4; TRBD1 matches 7 bases. Germline trimming cut 3 bases from V and 6 bases from J; bases unmatched to any gene: 2. CDR3 length equals 13 residues. Germline V gene lookup returns CDR1 SGDLS and CDR2 YYNGEE. The DNA of the CDR3 is TGTGCCAGCAGCGAGGGGGCGGATGAAAAACTGTTTTTT. As protein: CASSEGADEKLFF.

The rearrangement uses TRBV10-2 and TRBJ2-1; TRBD2 matches at 9 bases. The CDR3 loop spans 15 amino acids. Looked up from germline, CDR1 is WSHSY and CDR2 is SAAADI. V was pared by 2 bases and J by 7 bases, with 6 bases of the junction left unmatched. DNA of the CDR3: TGCGCCAGCAGTGAGAGTGCGGGGGGGTTTAATGAGCAGTTCTTC. Its protein product is CASSESAGGFNEQFF.

This clone has more than one count but fewer than ten. This chain connects TRBV19 to TRBJ1-6; no reliable D call. There are 14 residues in the CDR3. Trimming cost V 3 bases and J 7 bases, with 10 bases left between them. Germline V lookup: CDR1 LNHDA, CDR2 SQIVND (reference sequence). As DNA, the CDR3 is TGTGCCAGTAGTATTTCATGGGAGAATTCACCCCTCCACTTT. It is translated as CASSISWENSPLHF.

This sequence joins TRBV6-9 and TRBJ2-2, with 7 positions matching TRBD2. The CDR3 extends over 17 amino acids. The germline V gene has CDR1 MNHGY and CDR2 SVAAGI. J lost 0 bases, V lost 3 bases, and 7 bases had no gene match. This chain's CDR3 is CASSYLLLASNTGELFF. CDR3 coding DNA: TGTGCCAGCAGTTACCTCCTACTAGCGTCGAACACCGGGGAGCTGTTTTTT.

This chain links TRBV9 with TRBJ2-3; maybe TRBD2 (6 bases). This CDR3 is built from 14 residues. The V end was cut by 4 bases, the J end by 5 bases, with 14 bases between. Germline V CDR1 and CDR2: SGDLS, YYNGEE. The CDR3 DNA is TGTGCCAGCAGCCCCAATGGGGGGATAGATACGCAGTATTTT. Translating it yields CASSPNGGIDTQYF.

The chain recombines TRBV18 with TRBJ1-1, with D maybe TRBD1 (5 bases). Per germline, CDR1 KGHSH and CDR2 LQKENI. The CDR3 is 15 amino acids. Trimming took off 3 bases at V and 2 bases at J, with 13 bases between the two ends. CDR3 in DNA: TGTGCCAGCTCACCGAACGGGGGGGAAAACACTGAAGCTTTCTTT. It specifies CASSPNGGENTEAFF.

Here the CDR3 DNA reads TGCGCCAGCAGCTTGGAGGGGGGGCGCGTTTACGAGCAGTACTTC. Its translation: CASSLEGGRVYEQYF. This chain uses TRBV5-1 with TRBJ2-7, with D perhaps matching TRBD2 (7 bases). Deletions cut 0 bases from V and 4 bases from J, with 14 bases between. Germline assignment: CDR1 SGHRS and CDR2 YFSETQ. The CDR3 sequence is 15 residues long.

The gene calls are TRBV13 and TRBJ2-3; unclear D gene. Germline loops: CDR1 PRHDT, CDR2 FYEKMQ (reference sequence). The V gene lost 5 bases and the J gene lost 6 bases, with 21 bases spanning the gap. The CDR3 has 16 amino acids. CDR3 in DNA: TGTGCCAGCAGCCCCAGTGAAGGCCGGGCCGGGGATACGCAGTATTTT. It translates to CASSPSEGRAGDTQYF.

V usage is TRBV18 and J usage is TRBJ2-7, with D perhaps TRBD1 or TRBD2 (5 bases each). The CDR3 totals 15 residues. Per the germline V gene, CDR1 is KGHSH and CDR2 is LQKENI. The V end was cut by 2 bases, the J end by 7 bases, with 18 bases between. The CDR3 nucleotides read TGTGCCAGCTCACCATACGACGGGGCCGCGAGAGAGCAGTACTTC. Amino acids: CASSPYDGAAREQYF.

The chain recombines TRBV27 with TRBJ1-1; TRBD1 might be the D (6 bases). V was cut by 1 base and J by 5 bases, with 11 bases left in between. The CDR3 has 14 amino acids. The germline CDR1 and CDR2 sequences are MNHEY and SMNVEV (reference sequence). CDR3 in DNA: TGTGCCAGCAGTTTATTGCAGCAGGGGACTGAAGCTTTCTTT. Translating gives CASSLLQQGTEAFF.

DNA of the CDR3: TGCAGCGTTGGCGGACGGATGAACACTGAAGCTTTCTTT. Amino acid sequence: CSVGGRMNTEAFF. The chain carries TRBV29-1 and TRBJ1-1, with D unclear. Trimming left V 4 bases short and J 0 bases short, with 9 bases between. The CDR3 spans 13 residues. Germline CDR1 and CDR2: SQVTM and ANQGSEA.

The rearrangement links TRBV7-3 to TRBJ2-2; 8 bases agree with TRBD1. V was clipped by 4 bases and J by 3 bases; unmatched bases: 4. The CDR3 contains 15 residues. Looked up from germline, CDR1 is SGHTA and CDR2 is FQGTGA. CDR3 sequence: CASSSDREYTGELFF. Here the CDR3 DNA reads TGTGCCAGCAGCTCGGACAGGGAGTACACCGGGGAGCTGTTTTTT.

The chain couples TRBV30 to TRBJ2-5; 8 bases agree with TRBD1. Germline trimming cut 5 bases from V and 4 bases from J; bases unmatched to any gene: 6. The germline V gene has CDR1 GTSNPN and CDR2 SVGIG (reference sequence). This CDR3 spans 13 amino acids. CDR3 loop: CAWGQGAVETQYF. In nucleotides, the CDR3 is TGTGCCTGGGGCCAGGGGGCAGTAGAGACCCAGTACTTC.

The chain carries TRBV5-1 and TRBJ2-2, with a tentative D call TRBD1 (6 bases). Germline assignment: CDR1 SGHRS and CDR2 YFSETQ. The CDR3 runs 14 residues. V was trimmed by 2 bases and J by 5 bases, leaving 10 bases between them. Here the CDR3 reads CASSFDRSTGELFF. DNA for the CDR3: TGCGCCAGCAGCTTTGACAGGTCGACCGGGGAGCTGTTTTTT.

This clone is labeled medium-sized. Here the CDR3 DNA reads TGTGCCAGCAGCTTTTTGTCTAGCGGCTACGAGCAGTACTTC. Protein: CASSFLSSGYEQYF. The rearrangement uses TRBV11-2 and TRBJ2-7, with 7 bases identical to TRBD2. This CDR3 spans 14 amino acids. J gave up 3 bases and V 3 bases, and 5 bases lay outside the gene matches. The germline V gene has CDR1 SGHAT and CDR2 FQNNGV. Full variable domain (rest looked up from reference TRBV11-2 and TRBJ2-7): EAGVAQSPRYKIIEKRQSVAFWCNPISGHATLYWYQQILGQGPKLLIQFQNNGVVDDSQLPKDRFSAERLKGVDSTLKIQPAKLEDSAVYLCASSFLSSGYEQYFGPGTRLTVT.

The rearrangement joins TRBV5-4 to TRBJ2-7; D remains unclear. The CDR3 is 14 amino acids. The germline CDR1 and CDR2 sequences are SGHNT and YYREEE (reference sequence). The V and J ends lost 3 bases and 5 bases respectively, with 15 bases between them. CDR3 DNA sequence: TGTGCCAGCAGCTCGACAACGTCTTCGAACGAGCAGTACTTC. This encodes CASSSTTSSNEQYF.

This clone was detected only once. This chain joins TRBV6-5 and TRBJ2-5, with 11 bases identical to TRBD1. This CDR3 has 15 residues. Germline CDR1 and CDR2: MNHEY and SVGAGI. V was pared by 6 bases and J by 5 bases, with 8 bases of the junction left unmatched. As DNA, the CDR3 is TGTGCCAGCAGCTTCCGGACAGGGGGCCGGGAGACCCAGTACTTC. This translates into CASSFRTGGRETQYF.

This clone was counted a single time. The rearrangement links TRBV6-1 to TRBJ2-7; 9 bases are a match to TRBD1. CDR3 size: 14 residues. Germline CDR1 MNHNS, CDR2 SASEGT. V shed 7 bases, J shed 5 bases, and the junction held 9 bases outside the gene matches. Here the CDR3 reads CASTGTGQGDEQYF. Written as DNA, the CDR3 is TGTGCCAGCACCGGGACAGGGCAAGGGGACGAGCAGTACTTC.

The chain has TRBV11-2 and TRBJ2-5; D is uncertain. Trimming pared 1 base from V and 2 bases from J, leaving 8 bases between. This CDR3 region has 14 residues. In germline, CDR1 is SGHAT, CDR2 FQNNGV. The CDR3 DNA sequence: TGTGCCAGCAGCTTAGGTTCGGATCAAGAGACCCAGTACTTC. Translation gives CASSLGSDQETQYF.

CDR3 protein: CASSQSVSPQETQYF. CDR3 DNA sequence: TGTGCCAGCAGCCAAAGCGTTTCCCCGCAAGAGACCCAGTACTTC. V and J are TRBV11-2 and TRBJ2-5, with D hard to call. The V and J ends lost 5 bases and 2 bases respectively, with 15 bases between them. The CDR3 length is 15 residues. CDR1 SGHAT and CDR2 FQNNGV come from the germline V gene.